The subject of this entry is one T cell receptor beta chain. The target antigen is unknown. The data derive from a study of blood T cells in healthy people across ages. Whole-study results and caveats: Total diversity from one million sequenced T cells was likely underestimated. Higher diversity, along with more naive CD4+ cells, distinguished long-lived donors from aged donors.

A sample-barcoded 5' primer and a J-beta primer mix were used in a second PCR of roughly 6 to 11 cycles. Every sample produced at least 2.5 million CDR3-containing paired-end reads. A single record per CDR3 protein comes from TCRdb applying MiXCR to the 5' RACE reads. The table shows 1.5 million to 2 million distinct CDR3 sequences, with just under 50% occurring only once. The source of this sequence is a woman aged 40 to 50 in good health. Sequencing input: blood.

Written as DNA, the CDR3 is TGTGCCAGCAGTTACTCGATGGCGGGGGTTGGTCAGCCCCAGCATTTT. Residues: CASSYSMAGVGQPQHF. The chain carries TRBV6-5 and TRBJ1-5; D possibly corresponds to TRBD1 (5 bases). The V gene's germline CDR1 is MNHEY and CDR2 SVGAGI. V lost 0 bases, J lost 6 bases, and 15 bases lay in between. CDR3 length: 16 residues.